The entry that follows covers one T cell receptor beta chain sequence. Healthy Russian Caucasian donors spanned ages about 6 to 90 years. The data were obtained in a study of blood T cells in healthy people across ages. Together with a sample-barcoded 5' primer, a J-beta primer mix was included in a second PCR lasting about 6 to 11 cycles. MiXCR, run by TCRdb on the 5' RACE reads, gives a single entry per CDR3 protein. The sample carries 600,000 or so distinct CDR3 sequences, approximately 21% recorded once. Germline V gives CDR1 DFQATT, CDR2 SNEGSKA (reference sequence). V was clipped by 6 bases and J by 4 bases, with 21 bases between them. The CDR3 runs 15 residues.

The sample comprised blood. This chain uses TRBV20-1 with TRBJ1-1; D is undetermined. This clonotype was sampled from a man between 70 and 80 years old in good health. The CDR3 coding sequence is TGCAGTGCCTCTGGACCCGGACGGATGATCACTGAAGCTTTCTTT. Its translation is CSASGPGRMITEAFF.